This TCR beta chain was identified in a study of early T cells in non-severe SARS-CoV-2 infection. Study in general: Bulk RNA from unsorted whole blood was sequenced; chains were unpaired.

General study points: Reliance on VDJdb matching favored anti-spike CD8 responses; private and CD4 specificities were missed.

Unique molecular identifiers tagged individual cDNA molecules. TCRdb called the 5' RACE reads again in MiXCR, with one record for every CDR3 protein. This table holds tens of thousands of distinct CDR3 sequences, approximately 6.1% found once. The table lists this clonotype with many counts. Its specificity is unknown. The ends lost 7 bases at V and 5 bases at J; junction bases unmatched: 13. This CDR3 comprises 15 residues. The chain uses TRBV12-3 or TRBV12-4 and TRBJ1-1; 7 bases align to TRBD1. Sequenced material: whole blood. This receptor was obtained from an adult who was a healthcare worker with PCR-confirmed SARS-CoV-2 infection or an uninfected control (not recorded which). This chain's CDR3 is CASILGGGAGTEAFF. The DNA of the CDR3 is TGTGCCAGCATCTTAGGAGGGGGCGCGGGGACTGAAGCTTTCTTT.